This T cell receptor (beta chain) was found in a study of prognosis after radiotherapy for stage I lung cancer. About the research overall: Patients with newly diagnosed primary stage I lung tumors numbered more than 13, with roughly five others having oligometastatic NSCLC after surgical resection of the primary tumor. Broader study findings: A fall in unique TCR clone counts followed stereotactic body radiation therapy, with medians of approximately 10,000 versus 7,000.

Patients were uniformly node-negative by CT and PET/CT and had received no prior chemotherapy or radiotherapy, with no other malignancies. TCR beta CDR3 was amplified from genomic DNA by two-round multiplex PCR. First-round PCR, the initial amplification, used primers specific to each TRBV and TRBJ gene. TCRdb analysed the multiplex PCR reads with MiXCR anew, one entry per CDR3 protein. The sample lists roughly 13,000 distinct CDR3 sequences, roughly 26% seen once, with roughly 10% in the top ten. The CDR3 consists of 15 residues. V trimming: 7 bases; J trimming: 3 bases; junction bases outside the gene matches: 11. Per the germline V gene, CDR1 is MNHEY and CDR2 is SMNVEV (reference sequence). Remarks on this clonotype: The antigen remains unidentified.

This material consisted of PBMCs, taken before or after stereotactic body radiation therapy (not recorded which). The chain has TRBV27 and TRBJ2-7, with 8 bases fitting TRBD1. The TCR was taken from a donor older than 45 with non-small cell lung cancer. The CDR3 loop reads CASKYGAGGNYEQYF. CDR3 in DNA: TGTGCCAGCAAATACGGGGCAGGGGGCAACTACGAGCAGTACTTC.